The sequence of this T cell receptor beta chain was determined in a study of regulatory T cells in long-lasting Graves disease (dated by TCRdb to about 2021). As for the study more broadly: Newly diagnosed Graves' disease patients had taken antithyroid drugs for less than 3 months. This study used TCR sequencing and RNA sequencing of peripheral blood to compare persistent Graves' disease patients against newly diagnosed Graves' disease patients. The study took place in China and was registered as a clinical trial. A total of around 33 samples were covered by TCR sequencing, comprising some 13 persistent and some 20 newly diagnosed Graves' disease patients.

Libraries were built with multiplex PCR. For sequencing, an Illumina HiSeq 4000 was employed. TCR beta libraries were built with iRepertoire HTBI primers and Arm-PCR amplification of CDR3 regions. Gel purification was performed on PCR products prior to sequencing. In the authors' own workflow: Across samples, approximately 68 TRBV and 13 to 15 TRBJ segments were identified and used for gene usage analysis of CDR3 amino acid clonotypes. COPE and FqMerger were used to merge filtered high-quality paired reads into contigs. BLAST was used to align contigs to IMGT TRBV, TRBD and TRBJ reference genes, with CDR3 defined following IMGT. Any clonotype with a frequency above 0.1% was classified as a highly expanded clone. Shannon entropy was used to measure repertoire diversity, and the Gini coefficient was used to measure V-J evenness. A clonotype was considered public if more than one individual shared it. TCRdb itself trimmed the public reads at Q25 with fastp, ran MiXCR and retained productive beta chains. Rows with one shared CDR3 protein collapse into an entry with the most common genes and DNA. These V and J calls rely on TCRdb rather than the paper's analysis. This sample holds about 300,000 distinct CDR3 sequences; over 15% were observed only once. Jointly, the top ten make up more than 30% of the sample.

The research as a whole found: Persistent Graves' disease patients showed lower TCR Shannon entropy and fewer highly expanded clones than newly diagnosed patients, suggesting clonal expansion. TRBV28, TRBJ1-2 and TRBJ2-5 were preferentially used in persistent disease, while TRBV20-1 and TRBJ2-1 were favored in newly diagnosed disease. The small sample size was acknowledged by the authors as a limitation that may reduce accuracy. Persistent patients shared more public clonotypes among themselves (over 2,500) than newly diagnosed patients did (roughly 920). Sequencing and analysis were limited to the TCR beta chain. The study examined only peripheral blood because the primary lesion, thyroid tissue, could not be accessed.

Deletion took 6 bases off V and 5 bases off J, with a span of 22 bases between the germline ends. The CDR3, from cysteine to phenylalanine, totals 15 residues. Only CDR3 DNA is held: 45 bases, read in frame from base 1. The germline V gene encodes CDR1 DFQATT and CDR2 SNEGSKA (reference sequence). The time point label corresponds to: newly diagnosed GD, antithyroid drugs for less than 3 months. RNA was extracted from PBMCs in TRIzol for both TCR sequencing and RNA sequencing. Graves' disease was diagnosed according to American Thyroid Association guidelines. Patients for the study were recruited at an endocrinology department in Xi'an, China. Each patient gave approximately 9.7 milliliters of peripheral blood, collected in an EDTA anticoagulant tube. PBMCs were isolated by Ficoll Paque Plus density gradient separation without further T cell sorting. An Agilent 2100 Bioanalyzer and agarose gel were used to check RNA quality, while a NanoDrop 2000 measured RNA concentration.

This clonotype was counted ten times or more. No antigen is known for it. Per-base quality was not reported, and no clone a single base away is much larger than it. The input for sequencing was peripheral blood mononuclear cells (PBMCs), taken at new diagnosis, from a patient treated with antithyroid drugs. The receptor comes from a female donor with Graves disease. Recombination joined TRBV20-1 with TRBJ1-1, with the identity of the D gene unclear. The nucleotide sequence reads as follows: TGCAGTGCCCCCGGGTGGGCAGACCCGAGGACTGAAGCTTTCTTT. This gives the protein CSAPGWADPRTEAFF.